This entry lists 21 T cell receptor beta chains sequenced from one sample in a study of CD8 T cells in Susac syndrome. A quantity of about 0.45 to 1 ug RNA underwent reverse transcription using random hexamers. TCRdb redid the calling of the immunoSEQ multiplex PCR reads with MiXCR, one entry per CDR3 protein. The sample contains around 110,000 distinct CDR3 sequences, roughly 95% of which appear only once. Source material: CD4+ T cells from PBMCs. Receptors were obtained from a human donor with Susac syndrome.

A single count supports this clonotype. The gene calls are TRBV29-1 and TRBJ1-1; tentative D call: TRBD1 (6 bases). The length of the CDR3 is 13 residues. Germline V CDR1 and CDR2: SQVTM, ANQGSEA. Trimming cost V 7 bases and J 2 bases, with 14 bases left between them. The CDR3 DNA reads TGCAGCGGTGGGGGGGGCATTAACACTGAAGCTTTCTTT. As protein: CSGGGGINTEAFF.

The chain joins TRBV7-3 to TRBJ2-3; 8 positions match TRBD2. The CDR3 runs to 16 residues. The V segment lost 1 base and the J segment 2 bases; nucleotides outside the gene matches: 5. Germline V gene data show CDR1 as SGHTA and CDR2 as FQGTGA. DNA of the CDR3: TGTGCCAGCAGCTTAAACCCGGGAGGGTTCACAGATACGCAGTATTTT. It is translated as CASSLNPGGFTDTQYF.

The chain carries TRBV14 and TRBJ2-3; 9 bases map to TRBD2. CDR3 length: 18 amino acids. CDR1 is SGHDN and CDR2 is FVKESK in the germline V gene. Unmatched junction bases numbered 11, after V lost 4 bases and J lost 0 bases. Here the CDR3 reads CASSRARSGRSSTDTQYF. As DNA, the CDR3 is TGTGCCAGCAGCCGAGCTCGGAGCGGGAGGTCGAGCACAGATACGCAGTATTTT.

The gene calls are TRBV7-2 and TRBJ2-3; D is unresolved. The germline V gene encodes CDR1 SGHTA and CDR2 FQGNSA. V lost 0 bases, J lost 2 bases, and 6 bases lay in between. This CDR3 is built from 14 residues. CDR3 sequence (DNA): TGTGCCAGCAGCTTAGCCCTCCTCACAGATACGCAGTATTTT. Its protein is CASSLALLTDTQYF.

The chain joins TRBV30 to TRBJ2-5, with D possibly being TRBD2 (6 bases). The CDR3 totals 14 residues. Germline-derived CDR1 and CDR2 are GTSNPN and SVGIG (reference sequence). V lost 4 bases and J 6 bases, leaving 18 bases between the germline ends. The CDR3 region is CAWNPGTAWKTQYF. The CDR3 coding sequence is TGTGCCTGGAACCCCGGGACTGCATGGAAGACCCAGTACTTC. Filled out from reference TRBV30 and TRBJ2-5, the complete variable domain reads SQTIHQWPATLVQPVGSPLSLECTVEGTSNPNLYWYRQAAGRGLQLLFYSVGIGQISSEVPQNLSASRPQDRQFILSSKKLLLSDSGFYLCAWNPGTAWKTQYFGPGTRLLVL.

The J gene is TRBJ2-6, the V gene TRBV6-2 or TRBV6-3; weak D call: TRBD2 (5 bases). V was pared by 10 bases and J by 1 base, with 14 bases between. Germline V gene sequence: CDR1 MNHEY, CDR2 SVGEGT. The CDR3 runs to 15 residues. The CDR3 DNA reads TGTGCCATTAATCGTCGGGGATCTGGGGCCAACGTCCTGACTTTC. Translated, it gives CAINRRGSGANVLTF.

The V and J genes are TRBV29-1 and TRBJ2-7; TRBD2 aligns across 10 bases. The germline V gene encodes CDR1 SQVTM and CDR2 ANQGSEA. V was pared by 4 bases and J by 3 bases, with 3 bases of the junction left unmatched. CDR3 length equals 13 residues. CDR3 amino acids: CSVGGLAHYEQYF. In DNA form, the CDR3 reads TGCAGCGTTGGGGGACTAGCGCACTACGAGCAGTACTTC.

V gene TRBV6-1 combines with J gene TRBJ1-2; D might be TRBD1 (5 bases). This CDR3 is built from 12 residues. The V gene's germline CDR1 is MNHNS and CDR2 SASEGT. V lost 5 bases to trimming and J lost 3 bases, with 7 bases between them. The CDR3 protein is CASSPQDYGYTF. The CDR3 nucleotides read TGTGCCAGCAGTCCACAGGACTATGGCTACACCTTC.

This chain uses TRBV12-3 or TRBV12-4 with TRBJ2-5, with TRBD2 identical over 8 bases. The CDR3 extends over 14 amino acids. The V segment lost 2 bases and the J segment 2 bases; nucleotides outside the gene matches: 1. The DNA of the CDR3 is TGTGCCAGCAGTTTAAGACTAGCGCAAGAGACCCAGTACTTC. Translation: CASSLRLAQETQYF.

V and J are TRBV9 and TRBJ1-1; no definite D call. There are 14 residues in the CDR3. Germline CDR1 SGDLS, CDR2 YYNGEE. V shed 0 bases and J shed 5 bases, with 11 bases lying between them. The CDR3 reads CASSVGSGETEAFF. The DNA for the CDR3 is TGTGCCAGCAGCGTAGGAAGCGGGGAAACTGAAGCTTTCTTT.

The rearrangement joins TRBV3-1 to TRBJ2-3, with 12 nucleotides matching TRBD2. This CDR3 contains 19 residues. Germline CDR1 is LGHDT and CDR2 is YNNKEL (reference sequence). Trimming cost V 2 bases and J 2 bases; bases outside gene matches: 11. CDR3 amino acids: CASSQLRTSGTRTTDTQYF. As DNA, the CDR3 is TGTGCCAGCAGCCAATTGAGGACTAGCGGGACTCGGACCACAGATACGCAGTATTTT.

This chain connects TRBV30 to TRBJ2-7; D is unresolved. V was trimmed by 3 bases and J by 1 base, leaving 7 bases between them. The length of the CDR3 is 12 residues. The germline V gene has CDR1 GTSNPN and CDR2 SVGIG (reference sequence). This chain's CDR3 is CAWRRRSYEQYF. CDR3 DNA sequence: TGTGCCTGGAGGAGACGGTCCTACGAGCAGTACTTC.

This chain connects TRBV20-1 to TRBJ1-2, with 8 bases aligning to TRBD1. This CDR3 comprises 13 residues. In germline, CDR1 is DFQATT, CDR2 SNEGSKA (reference sequence). The junction had 7 bases not matched to a gene; V was cut back by 6 bases and J by 4 bases. The CDR3 nucleotides read TGCAGTGCCCCGGACAGGGCGACCTATGGCTACACCTTC. Translating gives CSAPDRATYGYTF.

The rearrangement links TRBV6-5 to TRBJ2-3; TRBD1 matches 7 bases. This CDR3 comprises 12 residues. CDR1 is MNHEY and CDR2 is SVGAGI in the germline V gene. V was clipped by 6 bases and J by 8 bases; unmatched bases: 5. CDR3 coding DNA: TGTGCCAGCAGGAAGGGGGCGGGTACGCAGTATTTT. Translated: CASRKGAGTQYF.

The chain is built from TRBV19 and TRBJ2-5; D is ambiguous. This CDR3 region has 13 residues. Germline V gene data show CDR1 as LNHDA and CDR2 as SQIVND (reference sequence). V was cut by 1 base and J by 7 bases, with 10 bases left in between. The CDR3 sequence: CASSIAPAGTQYF. The CDR3 DNA reads TGTGCCAGTAGTATAGCGCCTGCCGGGACCCAGTACTTC.

J is TRBJ1-1 and V is TRBV30; a possible D gene is TRBD1 (5 bases). With 3 bases removed from V and 2 bases from J, the gap between germline ends came to 13 bases. CDR3 size: 14 residues. Germline V gene lookup returns CDR1 GTSNPN and CDR2 SVGIG (reference sequence). Here the CDR3 reads CAWSGGTHNTEAFF. The DNA for the CDR3 is TGTGCCTGGAGCGGAGGGACGCACAACACTGAAGCTTTCTTT.

This chain links TRBV7-2 with TRBJ1-5, with 7 nucleotides matching TRBD1. The germline V gene has CDR1 SGHTA and CDR2 FQGNSA. CDR3 length: 14 residues. With 4 bases clipped from V and 4 bases from J, the junction kept 4 bases outside the gene matches. CDR3 loop: CASSWDSNNQPQHF. The CDR3 DNA follows: TGTGCCAGCAGCTGGGACAGTAATAATCAGCCCCAGCATTTT.

The CDR3 spells CASSHRTGGREQYF. The CDR3, as DNA: TGTGCCAGCAGCCATCGGACAGGGGGTCGAGAGCAGTACTTC. V is TRBV3-1 and J is TRBJ2-7; 10 nucleotides match TRBD1. This CDR3 has 14 residues. Trimming removed 3 bases from V and 7 bases from J; junction bases left unmatched: 6. Per the germline V gene, CDR1 is LGHDT and CDR2 is YNNKEL (reference sequence).

Here the CDR3 DNA reads TGCGCCAGCAGCTTGTCAACAGGGGTCACTGAAGCTTTCTTT. Encoded protein: CASSLSTGVTEAFF. The chain is built from TRBV5-1 and TRBJ1-1; 7 positions match TRBD1. V dropped 1 base and J dropped 4; count of bases not matched to a gene: 4. The CDR3 runs to 14 residues. Germline CDR1 is SGHRS and CDR2 is YFSETQ.

The chain combines TRBV5-1 with TRBJ2-1, with 9 nucleotides matching TRBD2. Germline CDR1 SGHRS, CDR2 YFSETQ. The CDR3 is 15 amino acids. The V segment lost 1 base and the J segment 9 bases; nucleotides outside the gene matches: 8. CDR3 coding DNA: TGCGCCAGCAGCTTGAAGACTAGCGGTGGGGCTGAGCAGTTCTTC. Encoded protein: CASSLKTSGGAEQFF.

CDR3 in DNA: TGTGCCAGCAGCGCCGAGGGGCTCGGGGGTGAGCAGTTCTTC. Protein: CASSAEGLGGEQFF. The V and J genes are TRBV7-3 and TRBJ2-1, with a weak D call TRBD2 (6 bases). The CDR3 is 14 residues long. CDR1 and CDR2 from the germline V gene are SGHTA and FQGTGA. Trimming pared 5 bases from V and 9 bases from J, leaving 17 bases between.